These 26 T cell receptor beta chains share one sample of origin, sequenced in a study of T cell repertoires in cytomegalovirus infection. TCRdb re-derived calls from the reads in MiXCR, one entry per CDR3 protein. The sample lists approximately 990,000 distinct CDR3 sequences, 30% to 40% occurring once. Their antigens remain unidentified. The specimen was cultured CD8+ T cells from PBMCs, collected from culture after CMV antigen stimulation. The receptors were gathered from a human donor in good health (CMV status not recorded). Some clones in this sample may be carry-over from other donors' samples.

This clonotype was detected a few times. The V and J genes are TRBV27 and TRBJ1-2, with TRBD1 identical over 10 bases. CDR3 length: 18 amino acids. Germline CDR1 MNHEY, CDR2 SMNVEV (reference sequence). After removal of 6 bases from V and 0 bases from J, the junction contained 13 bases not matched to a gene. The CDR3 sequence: CASRGVGTGEGANYGYTF. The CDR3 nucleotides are TGTGCCAGCAGGGGGGTGGGGACAGGGGAAGGAGCTAACTATGGCTACACCTTC.

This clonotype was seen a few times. In nucleotides, the CDR3 is TGCAGCGTTGAACCCCTAGCGGGGGTCCCGGAGACCCAGTACTTC. Translating it yields CSVEPLAGVPETQYF. The chain employs TRBV29-1 and TRBJ2-5; 10 nucleotides align to TRBD2. This CDR3 contains 15 residues. Germline V CDR1 and CDR2: SQVTM, ANQGSEA. V shed 2 bases and J 5 bases; nucleotides not matched to a gene: 8.

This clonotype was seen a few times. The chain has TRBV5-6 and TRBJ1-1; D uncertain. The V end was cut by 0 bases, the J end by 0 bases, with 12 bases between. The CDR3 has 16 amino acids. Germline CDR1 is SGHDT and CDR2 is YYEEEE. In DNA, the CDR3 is TGTGCCAGCAGCTTGGCCGGCAGTTACATGAACACTGAAGCTTTCTTT. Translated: CASSLAGSYMNTEAFF.

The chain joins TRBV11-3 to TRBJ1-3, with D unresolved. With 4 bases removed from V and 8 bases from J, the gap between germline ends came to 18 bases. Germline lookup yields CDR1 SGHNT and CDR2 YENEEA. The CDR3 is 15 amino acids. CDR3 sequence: CASSSRASSEDTIYF. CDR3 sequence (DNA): TGTGCCAGCAGCTCACGGGCCTCCAGCGAAGACACCATATATTTT.

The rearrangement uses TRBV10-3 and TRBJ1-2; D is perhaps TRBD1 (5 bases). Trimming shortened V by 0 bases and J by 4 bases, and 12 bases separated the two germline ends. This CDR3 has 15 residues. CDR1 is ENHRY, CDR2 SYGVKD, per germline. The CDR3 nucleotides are TGTGCCATCAGTGAGTCGAAGGCGGGACCCTATGGCTACACCTTC. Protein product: CAISESKAGPYGYTF.

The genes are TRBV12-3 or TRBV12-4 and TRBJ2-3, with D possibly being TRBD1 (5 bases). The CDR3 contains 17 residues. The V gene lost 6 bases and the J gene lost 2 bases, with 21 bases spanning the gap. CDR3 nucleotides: TGTGCCAGCAGCCTAGGGCCAGACAGAAGCATCACAGATACGCAGTATTTT. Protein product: CASSLGPDRSITDTQYF.

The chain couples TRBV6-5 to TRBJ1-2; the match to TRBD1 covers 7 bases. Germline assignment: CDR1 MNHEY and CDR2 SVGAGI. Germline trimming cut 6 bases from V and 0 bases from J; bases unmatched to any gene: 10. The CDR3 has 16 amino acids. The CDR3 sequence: CASSRDSFRANYGYTF. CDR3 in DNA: TGTGCCAGCAGCCGGGACAGCTTTAGAGCTAACTATGGCTACACCTTC.

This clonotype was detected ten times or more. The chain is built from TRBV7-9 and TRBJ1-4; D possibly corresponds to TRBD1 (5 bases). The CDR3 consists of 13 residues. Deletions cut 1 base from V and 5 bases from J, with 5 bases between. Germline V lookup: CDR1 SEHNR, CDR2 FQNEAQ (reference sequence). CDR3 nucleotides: TGTGCCAGCAGCTTAGAGGGGAATGAAAAACTGTTTTTT. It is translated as CASSLEGNEKLFF.

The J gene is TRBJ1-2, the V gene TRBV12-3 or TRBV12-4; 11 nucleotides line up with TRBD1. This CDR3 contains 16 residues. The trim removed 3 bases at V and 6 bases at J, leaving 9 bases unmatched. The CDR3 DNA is TGTGCCAGCAGTTTCTGGACAGGGGGCGAAGTGCATGGCTACACCTTC. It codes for CASSFWTGGEVHGYTF.

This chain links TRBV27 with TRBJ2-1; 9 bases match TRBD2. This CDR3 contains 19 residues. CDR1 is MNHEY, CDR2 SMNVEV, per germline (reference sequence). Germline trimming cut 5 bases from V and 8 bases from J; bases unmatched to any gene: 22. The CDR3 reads CASSTIPHAGRGGPHEQFF. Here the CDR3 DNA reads TGTGCCAGCAGTACTATACCCCACGCTGGGCGGGGGGGCCCCCATGAGCAGTTCTTC.

This CDR3 is CASSSGARRTEAFF. CDR3 in DNA: TGTGCCAGCAGCTCTGGGGCCCGGAGGACTGAAGCTTTCTTT. The V gene is TRBV7-9, the J gene TRBJ1-1, with D maybe TRBD1 (5 bases). The CDR3 totals 14 residues. The V end was cut by 4 bases, the J end by 5 bases, with 14 bases between. In germline, CDR1 is SEHNR, CDR2 FQNEAQ (reference sequence).

The CDR3 reads CASSLEQGNEQFF. The CDR3 coding sequence is TGTGCCAGCAGTTTAGAACAGGGAAATGAGCAGTTCTTC. The chain uses TRBV12-3 or TRBV12-4 and TRBJ2-1; TRBD1 might be the D (6 bases). Trimming shortened V by 1 base and J by 7 bases, and 8 bases separated the two germline ends. This CDR3 is built from 13 residues.

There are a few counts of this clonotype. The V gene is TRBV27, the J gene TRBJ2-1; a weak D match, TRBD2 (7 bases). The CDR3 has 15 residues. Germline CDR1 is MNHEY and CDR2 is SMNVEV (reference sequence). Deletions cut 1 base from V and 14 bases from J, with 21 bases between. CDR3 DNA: TGTGCCAGCAGTTTATTGGGGGGGGGGCCAATTTTTAAGTTCTTC. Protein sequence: CASSLLGGGPIFKFF.

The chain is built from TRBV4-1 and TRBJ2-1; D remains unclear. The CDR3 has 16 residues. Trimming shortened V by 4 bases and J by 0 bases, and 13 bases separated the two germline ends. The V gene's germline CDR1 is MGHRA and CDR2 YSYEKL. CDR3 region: CASSPREESSYNEQFF. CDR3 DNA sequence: TGCGCCAGCAGCCCCAGAGAGGAGAGCTCCTACAATGAGCAGTTCTTC.

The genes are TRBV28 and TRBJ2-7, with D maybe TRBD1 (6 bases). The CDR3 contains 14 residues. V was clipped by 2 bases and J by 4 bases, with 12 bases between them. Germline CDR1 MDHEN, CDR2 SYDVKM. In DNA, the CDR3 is TGTGCCAGCAGTTTACCCGACAGGCGTTACGAGCAGTACTTC. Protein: CASSLPDRRYEQYF. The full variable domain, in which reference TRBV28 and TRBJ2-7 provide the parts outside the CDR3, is DVKVTQSSRYLVKRTGEKVFLECVQDMDHENMFWYRQDPGLGLRLIYFSYDVKMKEKGDIPEGYSVSREKKERFSLILESASTNQTSMYLCASSLPDRRYEQYFGPGTRLTVT.

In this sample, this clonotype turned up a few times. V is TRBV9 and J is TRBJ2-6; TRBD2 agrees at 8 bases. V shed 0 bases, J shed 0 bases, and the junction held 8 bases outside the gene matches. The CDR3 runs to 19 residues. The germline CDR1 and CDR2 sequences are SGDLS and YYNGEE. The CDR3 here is CASSVEGVAGLSGANVLTF. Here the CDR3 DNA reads TGTGCCAGCAGCGTAGAGGGGGTAGCGGGGCTCTCTGGGGCCAACGTCCTGACTTTC. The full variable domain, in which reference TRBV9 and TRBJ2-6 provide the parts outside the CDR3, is DSGVTQTPKHLITATGQRVTLRCSPRSGDLSVYWYQQSLDQGLQFLIQYYNGEERAKGNILERFSAQQFPDLHSELNLSSLELGDSALYFCASSVEGVAGLSGANVLTFGAGSRLTVL.

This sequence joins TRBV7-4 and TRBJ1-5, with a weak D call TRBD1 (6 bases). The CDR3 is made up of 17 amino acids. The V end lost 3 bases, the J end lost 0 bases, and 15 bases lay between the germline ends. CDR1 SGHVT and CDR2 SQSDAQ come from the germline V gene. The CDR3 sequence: CASSFGGAGVSNQPQHF. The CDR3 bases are TGTGCCAGCAGCTTTGGAGGGGCAGGGGTTAGCAATCAGCCCCAGCATTTT.

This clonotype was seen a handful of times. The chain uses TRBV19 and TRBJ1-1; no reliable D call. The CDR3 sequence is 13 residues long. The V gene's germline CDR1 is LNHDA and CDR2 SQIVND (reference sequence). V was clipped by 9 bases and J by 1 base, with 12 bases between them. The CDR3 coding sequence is TGTGCCAGCAGCCGCAGCGAGAACACTGAAGCTTTCTTT. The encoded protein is CASSRSENTEAFF.

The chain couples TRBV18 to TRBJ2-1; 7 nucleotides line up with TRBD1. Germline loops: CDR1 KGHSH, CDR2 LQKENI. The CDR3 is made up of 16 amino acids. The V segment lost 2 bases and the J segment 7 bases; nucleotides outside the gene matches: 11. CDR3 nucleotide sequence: TGTGCCAGCTCACCAGCGCAAGGGGGCGATCGGAATGAGCAGTTCTTC. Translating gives CASSPAQGGDRNEQFF.

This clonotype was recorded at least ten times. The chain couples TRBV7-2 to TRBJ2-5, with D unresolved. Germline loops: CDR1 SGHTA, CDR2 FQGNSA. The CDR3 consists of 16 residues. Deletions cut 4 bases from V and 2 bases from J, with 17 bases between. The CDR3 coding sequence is TGTGCCAGCAGCTCCCGGGTAGCATCCATACAAGAGACCCAGTACTTC. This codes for CASSSRVASIQETQYF.

DNA for the CDR3: TGTGCCAGCAGCCTCGGGACAGGGTGGGGAAACACCATATATTTT. This encodes CASSLGTGWGNTIYF. The chain carries TRBV5-6 and TRBJ1-3, with 9 bases aligning to TRBD1. Trimming took 4 bases from V and 4 from J; bases not matched to a gene: 6. The CDR3 is made up of 15 amino acids. Germline values: CDR1 SGHDT, CDR2 YYEEEE.

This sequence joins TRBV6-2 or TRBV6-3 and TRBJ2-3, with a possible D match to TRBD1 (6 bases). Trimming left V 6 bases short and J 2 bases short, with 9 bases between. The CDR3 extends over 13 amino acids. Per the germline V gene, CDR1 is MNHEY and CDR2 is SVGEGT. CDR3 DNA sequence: TGTGCCAGCAGACAGGGACACACAGATACGCAGTATTTT. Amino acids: CASRQGHTDTQYF.

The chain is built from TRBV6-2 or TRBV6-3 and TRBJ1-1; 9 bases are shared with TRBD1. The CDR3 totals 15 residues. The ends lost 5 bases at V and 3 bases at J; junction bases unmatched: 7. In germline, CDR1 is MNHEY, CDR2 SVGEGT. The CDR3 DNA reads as TGTGCCAGCAGTAAGACAGGGGGATGGGACACTGAAGCTTTCTTT. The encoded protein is CASSKTGGWDTEAFF.

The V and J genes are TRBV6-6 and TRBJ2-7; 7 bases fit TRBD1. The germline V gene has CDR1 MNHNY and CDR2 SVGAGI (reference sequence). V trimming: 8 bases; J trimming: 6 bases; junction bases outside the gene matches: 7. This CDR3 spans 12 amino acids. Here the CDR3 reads CASWEGGVEQYF. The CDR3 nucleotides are TGTGCCAGCTGGGAAGGGGGCGTCGAGCAGTACTTC.

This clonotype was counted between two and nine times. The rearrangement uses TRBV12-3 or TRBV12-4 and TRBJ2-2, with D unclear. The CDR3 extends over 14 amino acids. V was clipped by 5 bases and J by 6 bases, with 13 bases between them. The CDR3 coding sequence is TGTGCCAGCAGTCCCCCAGGTGGGCCCGGGGAGCTGTTTTTT. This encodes CASSPPGGPGELFF.

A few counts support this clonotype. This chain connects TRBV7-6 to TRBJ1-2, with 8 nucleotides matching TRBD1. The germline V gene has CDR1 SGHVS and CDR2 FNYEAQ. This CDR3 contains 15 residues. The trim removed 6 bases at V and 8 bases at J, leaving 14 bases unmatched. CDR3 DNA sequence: TGTGCCAGCAGACTTACACCCACAGGGGGAGGAGGCTACACCTTC. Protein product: CASRLTPTGGGGYTF.